The 21 T cell receptor beta chains below all came from one sample that was sequenced in a study of cytotoxic CD8 clonotypes in ibrutinib-treated CLL. Profiled with immunoSEQ multiplex PCR; TCRdb holds only in-frame clones, not every one. The table shows about 150,000 clones, with about 80% occurring only once. The sample was PBMCs, taken after 24 months of ibrutinib treatment. The receptors stem from a human donor with chronic lymphocytic leukemia.

V gene TRBV6-5 combines with J gene TRBJ1-1; perhaps TRBD1 as D (5 bases). The V end was cut by 7 bases, the J end by 5 bases, with 17 bases between. The CDR3 is 14 amino acids. The germline V gene has CDR1 MNHEY and CDR2 SVGAGI. For the CDR3, the DNA is TGTGCCAGCACCCCTTCCGGGGGGGGGACTGAAGCTTTCTTT. This sequence encodes CASTPSGGGTEAFF.

The CDR3 nucleotides are TGTGCCAGCTCACCAGACAGGAGGGGTGAAAAACTGTTTTTT. Its translation is CASSPDRRGEKLFF. The J gene is TRBJ1-4, the V gene TRBV18, with D perhaps TRBD1 (6 bases). This CDR3 region has 14 residues. The germline gives CDR1 KGHSH, CDR2 LQKENI. Trimming cost V 2 bases and J 7 bases, with 11 bases left between them.

The chain has TRBV23-1 and TRBJ2-4; tentative D call: TRBD2 (6 bases). TRBV23-1 is given ORF status, its function remaining uncertain. The CDR3 length is 13 residues. The ends were cut back, 1 base at V and 7 bases at J, with 8 bases in the middle. The CDR3 DNA sequence: TGCGCCAGCAGTCAATGGAGGGGCAACATTCAGTACTTC. Its protein product is CASSQWRGNIQYF.

The rearrangement joins TRBV2 to TRBJ2-2, with TRBD1 as a possible D gene (5 bases). The V gene's germline CDR1 is SNHLY and CDR2 FYNNEI. Trimming pared 4 bases from V and 6 bases from J, leaving 18 bases between. CDR3 length: 16 residues. The CDR3 spells CASSVGWGPGAGELFF. In DNA form, the CDR3 reads TGTGCCAGCAGTGTAGGATGGGGCCCCGGCGCCGGGGAGCTGTTTTTT.

V is TRBV4-3 and J is TRBJ1-5, with 7 bases fitting TRBD1. With 0 bases clipped from V and 9 bases from J, the junction kept 14 bases outside the gene matches. The CDR3 has 17 residues. Germline loops: CDR1 LGHNA, CDR2 YSLEER. The CDR3: CASSQELHGTALWPQHF. The CDR3, as DNA: TGCGCCAGCAGCCAAGAGTTGCACGGGACAGCGCTTTGGCCCCAGCATTTT.

In this sample, this clone turned up many times. The V call is TRBV7-2, the J call TRBJ2-5; D may correspond to TRBD1 or TRBD2 (7 bases each). The germline V gene has CDR1 SGHTA and CDR2 FQGNSA. The CDR3 totals 14 residues. Between the trimmed V and J ends, which lost 5 bases and 0 bases, there was a span of 10 bases. The CDR3 sequence: CASSSGTDQETQYF. As DNA, the CDR3 is TGTGCCAGCAGCAGCGGGACAGACCAAGAGACCCAGTACTTC.

J is TRBJ2-3 and V is TRBV9, with D hard to call. This CDR3 contains 12 residues. V was trimmed by 3 bases and J by 2 bases, leaving 4 bases between them. Germline loops: CDR1 SGDLS, CDR2 YYNGEE. The DNA for the CDR3 is TGTGCCAGCAGCGCCAACACAGATACGCAGTATTTT. Amino acids: CASSANTDTQYF.

The genes are TRBV19 and TRBJ2-5; tentative D call: TRBD1 (5 bases). This CDR3 comprises 13 residues. Deletions cut 4 bases from V and 3 bases from J, with 9 bases between. Per the germline V gene, CDR1 is LNHDA and CDR2 is SQIVND (reference sequence). CDR3 sequence (DNA): TGTGCCAGTAGTAGTCAACAGGAAGAGACCCAGTACTTC. Translated: CASSSQQEETQYF.

V gene TRBV28 combines with J gene TRBJ1-5; the D gene is possibly TRBD1 (6 bases). The CDR3 runs to 15 residues. The V gene's germline CDR1 is MDHEN and CDR2 SYDVKM. V lost 7 bases, J lost 1 base, and 14 bases lay in between. CDR3 in DNA: TGTGCCAGCAAACAGGGTTGGAGAAGCAATCAGCCCCAGCATTTT. Its protein product is CASKQGWRSNQPQHF.

J is TRBJ2-6 and V is TRBV7-2, with 9 bases lining up with TRBD1. V gave up 5 bases and J gave up 2 bases; unmatched junction bases: 4. The CDR3 loop spans 16 amino acids. Germline V gene lookup returns CDR1 SGHTA and CDR2 FQGNSA. DNA of the CDR3: TGTGCCAGCAGCCAATGGGACAGGGCTGGGGCCAACGTCCTGACTTTC. It specifies CASSQWDRAGANVLTF.

The chain combines TRBV25-1 with TRBJ2-5; either TRBD1 or TRBD2 may supply D (5 bases each). V gave up 8 bases and J gave up 2 bases, with 12 bases separating them. The CDR3 consists of 13 residues. Germline V CDR1 and CDR2: MGHDK, SYGVNS. The CDR3 sequence is CASLGRPQETQYF. The CDR3 DNA is TGTGCCAGCCTGGGACGGCCGCAAGAGACCCAGTACTTC.

As concerns this clone: A far larger clone is only one base removed, so a read error is likely. The J gene is TRBJ2-1, the V gene TRBV25-1; D might be TRBD1 (6 bases). The CDR3 contains 12 residues. Trimming pared 4 bases from V and 5 bases from J, leaving 6 bases between. Germline values: CDR1 MGHDK, CDR2 SYGVNS. This chain's CDR3 is CASSGDNNEQFF. CDR3 coding DNA: TGTGCCAGCAGTGGGGACAACAATGAGCAGTTCTTC.

This chain uses TRBV6-6 with TRBJ1-6; no reliable D call. Germline V CDR1 and CDR2: MNHNY, SVGAGI (reference sequence). The CDR3 is 13 residues long. Trimming cost V 5 bases and J 8 bases, with 10 bases left between them. The CDR3 DNA is TGTGCCAGCAGTCAGAAAAACCATTCACCCCTCCACTTT. Translation: CASSQKNHSPLHF.

This rearrangement joins TRBV25-1 to TRBJ2-4; the match to TRBD2 covers 9 bases. CDR3 length: 17 amino acids. Germline V gene lookup returns CDR1 MGHDK and CDR2 SYGVNS. After removal of 3 bases from V and 0 bases from J, the junction contained 6 bases not matched to a gene. CDR3 sequence: CASSDSGGLAAKNIQYF. The DNA for the CDR3 is TGTGCCAGCAGTGATTCCGGGGGACTAGCAGCCAAAAACATTCAGTACTTC.

Only a few counts were recorded for this clone. V gene TRBV2 combines with J gene TRBJ2-5; D unresolved. The germline V gene has CDR1 SNHLY and CDR2 FYNNEI. Trimming removed 1 base at V and 5 bases at J, with 8 bases between. The CDR3 covers 13 residues. CDR3 DNA: TGTGCCAGCAGTGAAGGCGTGTCGGAGACCCAGTACTTC. This codes for CASSEGVSETQYF.

The CDR3 sequence is CASSLLAGAPLQYF. For the CDR3, the DNA is TGTGCCAGCAGCTTACTGGCGGGGGCCCCCCTCCAGTACTTC. The gene calls are TRBV13 and TRBJ2-5; D is possibly TRBD2 (7 bases). Per germline, CDR1 PRHDT and CDR2 FYEKMQ (reference sequence). The CDR3 is made up of 14 amino acids. V dropped 2 bases and J dropped 10 bases, with 17 bases sitting between them.

This clone has a handful of counts. The sample holds other DNA sequences that translate to the same CDR3. The chain recombines TRBV7-9 with TRBJ2-3; D tentatively reads TRBD1 or TRBD2 (6 bases each). The germline CDR1 and CDR2 sequences are SEHNR and FQNEAQ (reference sequence). The CDR3 has 13 amino acids. V was cut by 5 bases and J by 6 bases, with 12 bases left in between. Here the CDR3 DNA reads TGTGCCAGCAGCCCCCGGGGGCCCGATACGCAGTATTTT. Its protein product is CASSPRGPDTQYF. Full variable domain (rest looked up from reference TRBV7-9 and TRBJ2-3): DTGVSQNPRHKITKRGQNVTFRCDPISEHNRLYWYRQTLGQGPEFLTYFQNEAQLEKSRLLSDRFSAERPKGSFSTLEIQRTEQGDSAMYLCASSPRGPDTQYFGPGTRLTVL.

In this sample, this clone turned up once. The rearrangement links TRBV21-1 to TRBJ2-7. TRBV21-1 represents a pseudogene. CDR3 length: 13 amino acids. The CDR3, as DNA: TGTGCCAGCAGCAAATACCCCCGCTACGAGCAGTACTTC. This translates into CASSKYPRYEQYF.

The chain couples TRBV10-3 to TRBJ1-3; D remains unclear. Germline assignment: CDR1 ENHRY and CDR2 SYGVKD. The CDR3 has 13 amino acids. V gave up 4 bases and J gave up 0 bases, with 4 bases separating them. CDR3 nucleotide sequence: TGTGCCATCAGTGGGGCCTCTGGAAACACCATATATTTT. Amino acids: CAISGASGNTIYF.

This rearrangement joins TRBV28 to TRBJ2-1; D assignment may be TRBD1 or TRBD2 (7 bases each). V was pared by 10 bases and J by 3 bases, with 19 bases between. The CDR3 has 15 amino acids. In germline, CDR1 is MDHEN, CDR2 SYDVKM. The CDR3 DNA sequence: TGTGCCACCTCACGGGGGAGGGGGCTCTACAATGAGCAGTTCTTC. Its translation: CATSRGRGLYNEQFF.

The chain recombines TRBV4-1 with TRBJ2-3, with D maybe TRBD2 (6 bases). This CDR3 region has 13 residues. Germline loops: CDR1 MGHRA, CDR2 YSYEKL. Trimming cost V 7 bases and J 0 bases, with 8 bases left between them. The DNA for the CDR3 is TGCGCCAGCACCGGGGGTAGCACAGATACGCAGTATTTT. The encoded protein is CASTGGSTDTQYF.